One and the same sample provided the 30 T cell receptor beta chains below, sequenced in a study of OX40 agonist ivuxolimab in advanced cancers. Repertoires were generated with immunoSEQ multiplex PCR, while TCRdb's copy carries only in-frame clones and drops some. Of tens of thousands of clones in the sample, 88% were seen once. Source: CD4+ or CD8+ T cells sorted from blood, taken in a trial of the OX40 agonist ivuxolimab. The receptor set was obtained from an adult with an advanced solid tumor such as melanoma, head and neck, liver or kidney cancer.

The chain uses TRBV19 and TRBJ2-7; either TRBD1 or TRBD2 may supply D (6 bases each). V was pared by 2 bases and J by 0 bases, with 14 bases between. The CDR3 contains 16 residues. Germline-derived CDR1 and CDR2 are LNHDA and SQIVND (reference sequence). The CDR3 loop is CASSIRGDLSSYEQYF. CDR3 in DNA: TGTGCCAGTAGTATAAGGGGGGACCTAAGCTCCTACGAGCAGTACTTC.

The V call is TRBV19, the J call TRBJ2-3; D gene uncertain. The CDR3 consists of 15 residues. The V end was cut by 1 base, the J end by 5 bases, with 13 bases between. Germline-derived CDR1 and CDR2 are LNHDA and SQIVND (reference sequence). The CDR3 region is CASSIGAGWGDTQYF. CDR3 sequence (DNA): TGTGCCAGTAGTATAGGGGCAGGTTGGGGAGATACGCAGTATTTT.

The CDR3, as DNA: TGTGCCAGCAGCCGTGGGGACAGTGTCTACGAGCAGTACTTC. As protein: CASSRGDSVYEQYF. The V gene is TRBV7-3, the J gene TRBJ2-7; 7 nucleotides agree with TRBD1. J gave up 3 bases and V 5 bases, and 7 bases lay outside the gene matches. Germline CDR1 SGHTA, CDR2 FQGTGA. The CDR3 is made up of 14 amino acids.

The rearrangement uses TRBV28 and TRBJ2-6; 8 bases fit TRBD1. The junction had 15 bases not matched to a gene; V was cut back by 7 bases and J by 1 base. The CDR3 sequence is 19 residues long. The germline V gene has CDR1 MDHEN and CDR2 SYDVKM. The CDR3 DNA sequence: TGTGCCAGCACCAGGGGGGCCAGGGGGCCGGAATCTGGGGCCAACGTCCTGACTTTC. Translating it yields CASTRGARGPESGANVLTF.

The chain couples TRBV7-6 to TRBJ2-2, with D possibly being TRBD2 (5 bases). The ends were cut back, 1 base at V and 0 bases at J, with 15 bases in the middle. Germline assignment: CDR1 SGHVS and CDR2 FNYEAQ. The CDR3 totals 18 residues. CDR3: CASSLVRRDLSNTGELFF. The CDR3 DNA reads as TGTGCCAGCAGCTTAGTGAGACGGGATCTATCGAACACCGGGGAGCTGTTTTTT.

The J gene is TRBJ2-5, the V gene TRBV9; 8 nucleotides agree with TRBD1. Trimming at V came to 3 bases and at J to 4 bases, leaving 8 bases not matched to a gene. The germline gives CDR1 SGDLS, CDR2 YYNGEE. The CDR3 sequence is 15 residues long. CDR3 sequence: CASSATGDVGETQYF. DNA of the CDR3: TGTGCCAGCAGCGCGACAGGGGATGTCGGAGAGACCCAGTACTTC. The full variable domain, in which reference TRBV9 and TRBJ2-5 provide the parts outside the CDR3, is DSGVTQTPKHLITATGQRVTLRCSPRSGDLSVYWYQQSLDQGLQFLIQYYNGEERAKGNILERFSAQQFPDLHSELNLSSLELGDSALYFCASSATGDVGETQYFGPGTRLLVL.

This chain links TRBV19 with TRBJ1-2, with TRBD1 matching over 7 bases. CDR1 LNHDA and CDR2 SQIVND come from the germline V gene (reference sequence). Trimming at V came to 4 bases and at J to 4 bases, leaving 12 bases not matched to a gene. This CDR3 contains 16 residues. This CDR3 reads CASSTQGSRGTYGYTF. As DNA, the CDR3 is TGTGCCAGTAGTACCCAGGGGAGCAGGGGGACCTATGGCTACACCTTC.

V and J are TRBV7-7 and TRBJ2-7, with D possibly being TRBD1 (6 bases). The CDR3 length is 13 residues. V was clipped by 5 bases and J by 3 bases, with 11 bases between them. From germline, CDR1 is SSHAT and CDR2 FNYEAQ (reference sequence). The CDR3 spells CASSAGDGYEQYF. The CDR3 nucleotides are TGTGCCAGCAGCGCAGGGGACGGCTACGAGCAGTACTTC.

The chain has TRBV9 and TRBJ2-3; D possibly matches TRBD1 or TRBD2 (5 bases each). The germline V gene has CDR1 SGDLS and CDR2 YYNGEE. Between the trimmed V and J ends, which lost 0 bases and 2 bases, there was a span of 13 bases. The CDR3 covers 16 residues. This CDR3 reads CASSVGGKRVTDTQYF. The CDR3 nucleotides are TGTGCCAGCAGCGTAGGGGGGAAGAGGGTCACAGATACGCAGTATTTT.

The DNA of the CDR3 is TGTGCCAGCAGCTTAGGGTTGCTCAGCACAGATACGCAGTATTTT. Protein sequence: CASSLGLLSTDTQYF. The gene calls are TRBV7-4 and TRBJ2-3; D remains ambiguous. This CDR3 region has 15 residues. Germline V CDR1 and CDR2: SGHVT, SQSDAQ. V shed 1 base and J shed 0 bases, with 8 bases lying between them.

This chain links TRBV9 with TRBJ1-3; tentative D call: TRBD1 (5 bases). V lost 0 bases to trimming and J lost 5 bases, with 9 bases between them. This CDR3 comprises 14 residues. Looked up from germline, CDR1 is SGDLS and CDR2 is YYNGEE. The CDR3 here is CASSVVGARNTIYF. CDR3 nucleotide sequence: TGTGCCAGCAGCGTAGTAGGGGCCCGAAACACCATATATTTT. The complete variable domain, with remaining parts taken from reference TRBV9 and TRBJ1-3, reads DSGVTQTPKHLITATGQRVTLRCSPRSGDLSVYWYQQSLDQGLQFLIQYYNGEERAKGNILERFSAQQFPDLHSELNLSSLELGDSALYFCASSVVGARNTIYFGEGSWLTVV.

V gene TRBV9 combines with J gene TRBJ1-5, with 7 bases matching TRBD1. The V and J ends lost 6 bases and 0 bases, in that order; junction bases with no gene match: 12. CDR3 length equals 17 residues. Germline V gene data show CDR1 as SGDLS and CDR2 as YYNGEE. The CDR3 DNA is TGTGCCAGCACCCTAGGGAGGGGACAGTATAGCAATCAGCCCCAGCATTTT. It encodes CASTLGRGQYSNQPQHF.

This chain joins TRBV7-8 and TRBJ1-3; TRBD1 agrees at 9 bases. The V gene's germline CDR1 is SGHVS and CDR2 FQNEAQ. The CDR3 runs to 16 residues. The ends lost 1 base at V and 3 bases at J; junction bases unmatched: 4. CDR3 DNA: TGTGCCAGCAGCTTAGTGGGACAGGGATATGGAAACACCATATATTTT. Translating it yields CASSLVGQGYGNTIYF.

V usage is TRBV11-2 and J usage is TRBJ2-7; 9 bases are a match to TRBD1. The CDR3 is 15 amino acids. The V gene's germline CDR1 is SGHAT and CDR2 FQNNGV. V lost 1 base to trimming and J lost 4 bases; unmatched junction nucleotides: 5. The chain's CDR3 is CASSLGTGGQYEQYV. CDR3 DNA sequence: TGTGCCAGCAGCTTAGGCACAGGGGGCCAATACGAGCAGTACGTC.

This sequence joins TRBV6-5 and TRBJ1-2, with unresolved D. This CDR3 has 11 amino acids. V was trimmed by 7 bases and J by 5 bases, leaving 8 bases between them. From germline, CDR1 is MNHEY and CDR2 SVGAGI. CDR3 in amino acids: CASTEGYGYTF. The CDR3 coding sequence is TGTGCCAGCACTGAGGGTTATGGCTACACCTTC.

V is TRBV5-6 and J is TRBJ2-7; no firm D call. In germline, CDR1 is SGHDT, CDR2 YYEEEE. CDR3 length equals 16 residues. Trimming took 3 bases from V and 0 from J, leaving 16 bases between them. The DNA for the CDR3 is TGTGCCAGCAGCTCCCCCGGTAGTTCCAGCTCCTACGAGCAGTACGTC. This codes for CASSSPGSSSSYEQYV.

This clone was counted only a few times. The rearrangement joins TRBV7-9 to TRBJ2-5; no definite D call. The CDR3 spans 14 residues. CDR1 is SEHNR and CDR2 is FQNEAQ in the germline V gene (reference sequence). The V end lost 1 base, the J end lost 0 bases, and 6 bases lay between the germline ends. CDR3 protein: CASSLGGNQETQYF. CDR3 coding DNA: TGTGCCAGCAGCTTAGGCGGAAACCAAGAGACCCAGTACTTC.

The chain has TRBV7-2 and TRBJ2-1; no clear D gene. Germline assignment: CDR1 SGHTA and CDR2 FQGNSA. Trimming took off 4 bases at V and 5 bases at J, with 15 bases between the two ends. The CDR3 is made up of 15 amino acids. The DNA for the CDR3 is TGTGCCAGCAGCTCCTCCCGCGTGGCCAACAATGAGCAGTTCTTC. This encodes CASSSSRVANNEQFF. Full variable domain (rest looked up from reference TRBV7-2 and TRBJ2-1): GAGVSQSPSNKVTEKGKDVELRCDPISGHTALYWYRQSLGQGLEFLIYFQGNSAPDKSGLPSDRFSAERTGGSVSTLTIQRTQQEDSAVYLCASSSSRVANNEQFFGPGTRLTVL.

The chain employs TRBV4-3 and TRBJ2-1; 13 nucleotides match TRBD2. The V gene end was trimmed by 0 bases and the J gene end by 4 bases; junction bases not matched to a gene: 3. CDR1 is LGHNA and CDR2 is YSLEER in the germline V gene. The CDR3 is 17 amino acids. CDR3 amino acids: CASSQERLAGGYNEQFF. The CDR3 bases are TGCGCCAGCAGCCAAGAAAGACTAGCGGGGGGATACAATGAGCAGTTCTTC.

The chain carries TRBV27 and TRBJ1-1; D gene uncertain. The V and J ends lost 3 bases and 1 base respectively, with 9 bases between them. The CDR3 is 14 amino acids. Germline V gene lookup returns CDR1 MNHEY and CDR2 SMNVEV (reference sequence). The CDR3 nucleotides read TGTGCCAGCAGTTTCGGGGTGAAGAACACTGAAGCTTTCTTT. Its protein product is CASSFGVKNTEAFF.

The J gene is TRBJ1-5, the V gene TRBV7-8; TRBD1 agrees at 9 bases. Germline CDR1 and CDR2: SGHVS and FQNEAQ. V shed 1 base and J 5 bases; nucleotides not matched to a gene: 6. This CDR3 has 16 amino acids. The CDR3 DNA sequence: TGTGCCAGCAGCTTAGTTGAGGGACAGGGAGATCAGCCCCAGCATTTT. This gives the protein CASSLVEGQGDQPQHF.

The chain is built from TRBV4-3 and TRBJ2-2; 12 positions agree with TRBD1. In germline, CDR1 is LGHNA, CDR2 YSLEER. The CDR3 consists of 19 residues. Trimming took 4 bases from V and 6 from J; bases not matched to a gene: 15. Here the CDR3 reads CASSPSSLWDRGLAGELFF. The CDR3 coding sequence is TGCGCCAGCAGCCCAAGTAGCCTTTGGGACAGGGGGCTGGCCGGGGAGCTGTTTTTT.

The chain is built from TRBV4-1 and TRBJ2-7, with D uncertain. V dropped 0 bases and J dropped 0 bases, with 9 bases sitting between them. Germline values: CDR1 MGHRA, CDR2 YSYEKL. This CDR3 is 15 amino acids long. This chain's CDR3 is CASSQEYSLSYEQYF. CDR3 coding DNA: TGCGCCAGCAGCCAAGAATACAGCCTCTCCTACGAGCAGTACTTC.

Written as DNA, the CDR3 is TGTGCCAGCAGCTTGGAGCCGGGAGGCTATGGCTACACCTTC. It specifies CASSLEPGGYGYTF. This chain joins TRBV11-3 and TRBJ1-2; D is unresolved. Germline V gene sequence: CDR1 SGHNT, CDR2 YENEEA. V was cut by 3 bases and J by 4 bases, with 12 bases left in between. The CDR3 runs 14 residues.

The J gene is TRBJ1-1, the V gene TRBV6-6, with D unresolved. V lost 6 bases and J lost 3, with 17 bases in between. Germline V lookup: CDR1 MNHNY, CDR2 SVGAGI (reference sequence). This CDR3 contains 15 residues. The CDR3 DNA reads as TGTGCCAGCAGCAGCCCCCTGACCGCGCACACTGAAGCTTTCTTT. Protein product: CASSSPLTAHTEAFF.

The V and J genes are TRBV5-6 and TRBJ2-3; 7 nucleotides align to TRBD1. This CDR3 spans 16 amino acids. Trimming took 5 bases from V and 2 from J; bases not matched to a gene: 11. Germline CDR1 is SGHDT and CDR2 is YYEEEE. CDR3 nucleotides: TGTGCCAGCAGGGTAGGGACAGACGCGATCACAGATACGCAGTATTTT. Translating gives CASRVGTDAITDTQYF.

The rearrangement links TRBV25-1 to TRBJ1-5; D may be TRBD1 (5 bases). The germline CDR1 and CDR2 sequences are MGHDK and SYGVNS. V was clipped by 0 bases and J by 8 bases, with 11 bases between them. The CDR3 extends over 14 amino acids. The DNA for the CDR3 is TGTGCCAGCAGTGAATATAACGGGGGTGAGCCCCAGCATTTT. This gives the protein CASSEYNGGEPQHF.

V gene TRBV7-3 combines with J gene TRBJ1-2, with D maybe TRBD1 (6 bases). Per germline, CDR1 SGHTA and CDR2 FQGTGA. V lost 5 bases and J 4 bases, leaving 17 bases between the germline ends. The CDR3 length is 15 residues. The CDR3 region has the DNA TGTGCCAGCAGCCGAAAGTGGTTGGGGGCCTATGGCTACACCTTC. This codes for CASSRKWLGAYGYTF.

V is TRBV28 and J is TRBJ1-2; TRBD1 agrees at 7 bases. The CDR3 loop spans 14 amino acids. Unmatched junction bases numbered 6, after V lost 4 bases and J lost 4 bases. The germline CDR1 and CDR2 sequences are MDHEN and SYDVKM. The CDR3 region has the DNA TGTGCCAGCAGTTCGAGACAGGGACCCTATGGCTACACCTTC. It translates to CASSSRQGPYGYTF.

This clone has only one observation. The chain couples TRBV4-3 to TRBJ2-1; 11 nucleotides agree with TRBD2. V was pared by 3 bases and J by 10 bases, with 11 bases of the junction left unmatched. Germline CDR1 LGHNA, CDR2 YSLEER. The CDR3 loop spans 16 amino acids. The CDR3 DNA sequence: TGCGCCAGCAGCCAGGCGGTAGCGGGGGGGCAGGGGGAGCAGTTCTTC. Protein sequence: CASSQAVAGGQGEQFF.